The present TCR beta chain was sequenced within a study of blood T cell repertoires in COVID-19. Looked up from germline, CDR1 is SNHLY and CDR2 is FYNNEI. This CDR3 spans 13 amino acids. V lost 11 bases, J lost 7 bases, and 15 bases lay in between. Assay: immunoSEQ multiplex PCR; the TCRdb copy retains only in-frame clones and omits some. The repertoire holds some 290,000 clones, with roughly 90% as singletons. This receptor was taken from a woman aged 40 to 55 with COVID-19, enrolled during active disease. Sequences were obtained from peripheral blood. V and J are TRBV2 and TRBJ1-6; TRBD1 is a possible D gene (6 bases). The CDR3 reads CAGSGQRNSPLHF. CDR3 in DNA: TGTGCCGGATCAGGACAGCGAAATTCACCCCTCCACTTT.